Shown below are 29 T cell receptor beta chains from a single sample sequenced in a study of early T cells in non-severe SARS-CoV-2 infection. In TCRdb, the 5' RACE reads were re-called with MiXCR into one record per CDR3 protein. Of around 92,000 distinct CDR3 sequences in the sample, 11% were seen once. Material: whole blood. Receptor source: an adult who was a healthcare worker with PCR-confirmed SARS-CoV-2 infection or an uninfected control (not recorded which).

This clonotype was detected only a few times. CDR3 DNA sequence: TGTGCCAGCAGACCAGGGGGGGGCCAAGAGACCCAGTACTTC. Its protein product is CASRPGGGQETQYF. This rearrangement joins TRBV7-2 to TRBJ2-5; the D gene could be TRBD1 or TRBD2 (7 bases each). Trimming pared 6 bases from V and 1 base from J, leaving 12 bases between. The CDR3 is 14 residues long. Germline CDR1 and CDR2: SGHTA and FQGNSA.

The V call is TRBV5-1, the J call TRBJ2-7; maybe TRBD1 (6 bases). The CDR3 is 16 amino acids. V lost 0 bases and J lost 0, with 13 bases in between. Germline V CDR1 and CDR2: SGHRS, YFSETQ. This CDR3 reads CASSLGPRDTSYEQYF. The CDR3, as DNA: TGCGCCAGCAGCTTGGGGCCCCGGGACACCTCCTACGAGCAGTACTTC.

This clonotype was counted ten times or more. CDR3 amino acids: CASSPVGYGYTF. Here the CDR3 DNA reads TGTGCCAGCAGTCCGGTAGGCTATGGCTACACCTTC. This chain uses TRBV6-1 with TRBJ1-2; D not resolved. The CDR3 loop spans 12 amino acids. V was pared by 5 bases and J by 4 bases, with 8 bases between. The V gene's germline CDR1 is MNHNS and CDR2 SASEGT.

This clonotype came up many times. The gene calls are TRBV11-1 and TRBJ2-5; the D is unclear. Trimming took off 4 bases at V and 5 bases at J, with 11 bases between the two ends. CDR1 and CDR2 (germline): SGHAT, FQDESV (reference sequence). The CDR3 length is 13 residues. CDR3 coding DNA: TGTGCCAGCAGCTCCACTTGGCCGGAGACCCAGTACTTC. It translates to CASSSTWPETQYF.

The chain uses TRBV7-2 and TRBJ1-3; TRBD1 is a possible D gene (5 bases). This CDR3 spans 15 amino acids. V lost 6 bases and J 0 bases, leaving 12 bases between the germline ends. Germline V gene data show CDR1 as SGHTA and CDR2 as FQGNSA. CDR3 protein: CASSRRQSSGNTIYF. CDR3 sequence (DNA): TGTGCCAGCAGTAGACGACAGAGCTCTGGAAACACCATATATTTT.

This clonotype has only a few counts. The chain employs TRBV30 and TRBJ2-3; D not certain. The germline gives CDR1 GTSNPN, CDR2 SVGIG (reference sequence). CDR3 length: 12 residues. The V and J ends lost 4 bases and 5 bases respectively, with 10 bases between them. In DNA form, the CDR3 reads TGTGCCTGGACCCGAGCAGTAGATACGCAGTATTTT. Its protein product is CAWTRAVDTQYF.

This clonotype was observed many times. The CDR3 DNA reads as TGTGCCAGCAGCGTTGGGCAGGGCTACTACAATGAGCAGTTCTTC. This gives the protein CASSVGQGYYNEQFF. The V gene is TRBV9, the J gene TRBJ2-1; perhaps TRBD1 as D (5 bases). Germline V CDR1 and CDR2: SGDLS, YYNGEE. V lost 2 bases to trimming and J lost 3 bases, with 12 bases between them. The CDR3 totals 15 residues.

This clonotype was recorded at least ten times. This chain connects TRBV7-6 to TRBJ2-1; D not certain. V was trimmed by 1 base and J by 0 bases, leaving 13 bases between them. Germline loops: CDR1 SGHVS, CDR2 FNYEAQ. The CDR3 sequence is 17 residues long. CDR3 DNA sequence: TGTGCCAGCAGCTTAGGATCGCTCTATACCTCCTACAATGAGCAGTTCTTC. Translated, it gives CASSLGSLYTSYNEQFF. Supplemented by reference TRBV7-6 and TRBJ2-1, the full variable domain reads GAGVSQSPRYKVTKRGQDVALRCDPISGHVSLYWYRQALGQGPEFLTYFNYEAQQDKSGLPNDRFSAERPEGSISTLTIQRTEQRDSAMYRCASSLGSLYTSYNEQFFGPGTRLTVL.

V gene TRBV5-1 combines with J gene TRBJ2-1; D remains unclear. Germline CDR1 is SGHRS and CDR2 is YFSETQ. Trimming took 1 base from V and 6 from J, leaving 11 bases between them. The CDR3 totals 14 residues. The CDR3 region is CASSLYSTVNEQFF. The CDR3 bases are TGCGCCAGCAGCTTGTACTCGACCGTCAATGAGCAGTTCTTC.

The chain couples TRBV30 to TRBJ1-4; D is ambiguous. Trimming removed 2 bases at V and 2 bases at J, with 9 bases between. Germline-derived CDR1 and CDR2 are GTSNPN and SVGIG (reference sequence). This CDR3 contains 14 residues. The CDR3 region is CAWSMGRTNEKLFF. The CDR3 DNA reads TGTGCCTGGAGTATGGGTCGGACTAATGAAAAACTGTTTTTT.

The table lists this clonotype with many counts. This rearrangement joins TRBV5-1 to TRBJ2-6; D unresolved. CDR1 SGHRS and CDR2 YFSETQ come from the germline V gene. The CDR3 spans 15 residues. The germline V and J ends were trimmed by 5 bases and 2 bases, with 11 bases remaining between them. CDR3 in DNA: TGCGCCAGCAGTTTGCATAAGCCTGGGGCCAACGTCCTGACTTTC. This translates into CASSLHKPGANVLTF.

This clonotype was observed many times. This chain joins TRBV20-1 and TRBJ2-1; D remains ambiguous. The CDR3 is 17 amino acids. Germline V CDR1 and CDR2: DFQATT, SNEGSKA (reference sequence). Trimming took off 1 base at V and 0 bases at J, with 16 bases between the two ends. The CDR3 DNA reads TGCAGTGCTAGAGGGCGGAAGATTAACAGCTCCTACAATGAGCAGTTCTTC. As protein: CSARGRKINSSYNEQFF.

This clonotype was counted ten times or more. The genes are TRBV7-6 and TRBJ1-1; possible D gene TRBD1, 5 bases. This CDR3 is built from 14 residues. Between the trimmed V and J ends, which lost 1 base and 6 bases, there was a span of 12 bases. The germline gives CDR1 SGHVS, CDR2 FNYEAQ. The CDR3 DNA sequence: TGTGCCAGCAGCTTAGACGGAGGGGCCGCTGAAGCTTTCTTT. It specifies CASSLDGGAAEAFF.

This clonotype appeared a few times. The chain combines TRBV9 with TRBJ1-2; D is undetermined. This CDR3 is built from 16 residues. Germline loops: CDR1 SGDLS, CDR2 YYNGEE. V lost 2 bases, J lost 0 bases, and 14 bases lay in between. This CDR3 is CASSVSLNGANYGYTF. As DNA, the CDR3 is TGTGCCAGCAGCGTTAGCTTAAATGGGGCTAACTATGGCTACACCTTC.

The table lists this clonotype with many counts. The rearrangement uses TRBV7-6 and TRBJ1-1; possible D gene TRBD1, 5 bases. Germline-derived CDR1 and CDR2 are SGHVS and FNYEAQ. There are 15 residues in the CDR3. Trimming shortened V by 2 bases and J by 4 bases, and 14 bases separated the two germline ends. For the CDR3, the DNA is TGTGCCAGCAGCTTAAAGACAGAGAGGATCACTGAAGCTTTCTTT. Its translation: CASSLKTERITEAFF.

The chain is built from TRBV28 and TRBJ1-1, with 7 bases lining up with TRBD1. Unmatched junction bases numbered 10, after V lost 5 bases and J lost 4 bases. The CDR3 runs to 15 residues. CDR1 is MDHEN and CDR2 is SYDVKM in the germline V gene. The CDR3 region has the DNA TGTGCCAGCAGTACGCCGACAGGGTTGGGCACTGAAGCTTTCTTT. Translation: CASSTPTGLGTEAFF.

The sample holds many counts of this clonotype. The chain couples TRBV29-1 to TRBJ2-7, with no clear D. The V gene lost 3 bases and the J gene lost 3 bases, with 12 bases spanning the gap. CDR1 is SQVTM and CDR2 is ANQGSEA in the germline V gene. This CDR3 region has 13 residues. The CDR3 DNA reads as TGCAGCGTTGAGTCCGGTACCTACTACGAGCAGTACTTC. Translating it yields CSVESGTYYEQYF.

This clonotype was counted at least ten times. This CDR3 reads CSAPRGGSEKLFF. CDR3 in DNA: TGCAGTGCTCCTCGGGGAGGGAGCGAAAAACTGTTTTTT. The chain is built from TRBV20-1 and TRBJ1-4, with D hard to call. Germline V gene lookup returns CDR1 DFQATT and CDR2 SNEGSKA (reference sequence). The CDR3 length is 13 residues. Trimming took 5 bases from V and 8 from J, leaving 15 bases between them.

Turning to this clonotype: At one of its ends the junction is not consistent with the germline gene, which may arise from a read error. The J gene is TRBJ1-3, the V gene TRBV5-1; no clear D gene. Germline CDR1 reads SGHRS; CDR2 reads YFSETQ. CDR3 length: 14 residues. CDR3 bases: TGCGCCAGCAGCCCTGGCATATCTGAAAACACCATATATTTT. This gives the protein CASSPGISENTIYF.

This clonotype appeared a few times. This chain uses TRBV20-1 with TRBJ2-7; 11 nucleotides line up with TRBD2. This CDR3 has 16 amino acids. The junction had 15 bases not matched to a gene; V was cut back by 5 bases and J by 6 bases. Germline V gene sequence: CDR1 DFQATT, CDR2 SNEGSKA (reference sequence). Written as DNA, the CDR3 is TGCAGTGCTCCCGGACTAGCGGGCGGGCGGGGAGGCGAGCAGTACTTC. Its translation is CSAPGLAGGRGGEQYF.

The rearrangement joins TRBV20-1 to TRBJ2-3; 9 bases are shared with TRBD2. The junction had 6 bases not matched to a gene; V was cut back by 6 bases and J by 2 bases. CDR1 and CDR2 from the germline V gene are DFQATT and SNEGSKA (reference sequence). This CDR3 has 14 amino acids. This chain's CDR3 is CSATERGVTDTQYF. CDR3 nucleotides: TGCAGTGCCACGGAGCGGGGGGTCACAGATACGCAGTATTTT.

Here the CDR3 DNA reads TGTGCCAGCAGCTCCGGACAGCTGGATGAGCAGTTCTTC. Translating gives CASSSGQLDEQFF. The V and J genes are TRBV7-8 and TRBJ2-1, with D maybe TRBD1 (6 bases). The ends were cut back, 4 bases at V and 8 bases at J, with 12 bases in the middle. The CDR3 has 13 amino acids. Germline loops: CDR1 SGHVS, CDR2 FQNEAQ.

Only a few counts were recorded for this clonotype. The J gene is TRBJ2-6, the V gene TRBV19; D may be TRBD2 (6 bases). Germline CDR1 reads LNHDA; CDR2 reads SQIVND (reference sequence). The CDR3 is made up of 14 amino acids. Trimming left V 4 bases short and J 2 bases short, with 6 bases between. CDR3 sequence: CASSTGAGANVLTF. The CDR3 nucleotides read TGTGCCAGTAGTACGGGGGCTGGGGCCAACGTCCTGACTTTC.

This clonotype has a count of ten or more. The chain carries TRBV30 and TRBJ1-5, with 10 bases lining up with TRBD1. Looked up from germline, CDR1 is GTSNPN and CDR2 is SVGIG (reference sequence). The CDR3 is made up of 15 amino acids. Trimming took 3 bases from V and 4 from J; bases not matched to a gene: 6. DNA of the CDR3: TGTGCCTGGAGGGCGGGACAGGGGATGAATCAGCCCCAGCATTTT. Encoded protein: CAWRAGQGMNQPQHF.

The J gene is TRBJ2-1, the V gene TRBV19; 8 bases are a match to TRBD1. The V gene end was trimmed by 5 bases and the J gene end by 8 bases; junction bases not matched to a gene: 5. Germline assignment: CDR1 LNHDA and CDR2 SQIVND (reference sequence). The CDR3 runs 13 residues. CDR3 amino acids: CASSQPGGDEQFF. In DNA, the CDR3 is TGTGCCAGTAGTCAGCCAGGGGGCGATGAGCAGTTCTTC.

This clonotype came up many times. The chain is built from TRBV6-6 and TRBJ1-5; no definite D call. Germline V CDR1 and CDR2: MNHNY, SVGAGI (reference sequence). V lost 7 bases and J lost 7, with 11 bases in between. The CDR3 is 12 residues long. The CDR3 nucleotides read TGTGCCAGCACGGCCAGGCAGCAGCCCCAGCATTTT. This codes for CASTARQQPQHF.

The chain couples TRBV20-1 to TRBJ2-2; 10 bases are shared with TRBD2. The length of the CDR3 is 14 residues. V shed 6 bases, J shed 2 bases, and the junction held 3 bases outside the gene matches. The V gene's germline CDR1 is DFQATT and CDR2 SNEGSKA (reference sequence). As DNA, the CDR3 is TGCAGTGCGCGGACTAGCGGAAACACCGGGGAGCTGTTTTTT. Protein product: CSARTSGNTGELFF.

The CDR3 nucleotides are TGTGCCAGCAGCCCCTTGGGTTATCTGTTACAAGAGACCCAGTACTTC. Its translation: CASSPLGYLLQETQYF. This rearrangement joins TRBV11-2 to TRBJ2-5; D not certain. This CDR3 has 16 amino acids. The germline V and J ends were trimmed by 5 bases and 2 bases, with 18 bases remaining between them. The germline gives CDR1 SGHAT, CDR2 FQNNGV.

This clonotype was seen a few times. In nucleotides, the CDR3 is TGCGCCAGCAGCCACGGAAGAGGAGGGCTCCGAAGAAATACGCAGTATTTT. This codes for CASSHGRGGLRRNTQYF. This chain links TRBV4-1 with TRBJ2-3; tentatively, D is TRBD2 (6 bases). The CDR3 covers 17 residues. Germline V CDR1 and CDR2: MGHRA, YSYEKL. V was clipped by 3 bases and J by 7 bases, with 23 bases between them.